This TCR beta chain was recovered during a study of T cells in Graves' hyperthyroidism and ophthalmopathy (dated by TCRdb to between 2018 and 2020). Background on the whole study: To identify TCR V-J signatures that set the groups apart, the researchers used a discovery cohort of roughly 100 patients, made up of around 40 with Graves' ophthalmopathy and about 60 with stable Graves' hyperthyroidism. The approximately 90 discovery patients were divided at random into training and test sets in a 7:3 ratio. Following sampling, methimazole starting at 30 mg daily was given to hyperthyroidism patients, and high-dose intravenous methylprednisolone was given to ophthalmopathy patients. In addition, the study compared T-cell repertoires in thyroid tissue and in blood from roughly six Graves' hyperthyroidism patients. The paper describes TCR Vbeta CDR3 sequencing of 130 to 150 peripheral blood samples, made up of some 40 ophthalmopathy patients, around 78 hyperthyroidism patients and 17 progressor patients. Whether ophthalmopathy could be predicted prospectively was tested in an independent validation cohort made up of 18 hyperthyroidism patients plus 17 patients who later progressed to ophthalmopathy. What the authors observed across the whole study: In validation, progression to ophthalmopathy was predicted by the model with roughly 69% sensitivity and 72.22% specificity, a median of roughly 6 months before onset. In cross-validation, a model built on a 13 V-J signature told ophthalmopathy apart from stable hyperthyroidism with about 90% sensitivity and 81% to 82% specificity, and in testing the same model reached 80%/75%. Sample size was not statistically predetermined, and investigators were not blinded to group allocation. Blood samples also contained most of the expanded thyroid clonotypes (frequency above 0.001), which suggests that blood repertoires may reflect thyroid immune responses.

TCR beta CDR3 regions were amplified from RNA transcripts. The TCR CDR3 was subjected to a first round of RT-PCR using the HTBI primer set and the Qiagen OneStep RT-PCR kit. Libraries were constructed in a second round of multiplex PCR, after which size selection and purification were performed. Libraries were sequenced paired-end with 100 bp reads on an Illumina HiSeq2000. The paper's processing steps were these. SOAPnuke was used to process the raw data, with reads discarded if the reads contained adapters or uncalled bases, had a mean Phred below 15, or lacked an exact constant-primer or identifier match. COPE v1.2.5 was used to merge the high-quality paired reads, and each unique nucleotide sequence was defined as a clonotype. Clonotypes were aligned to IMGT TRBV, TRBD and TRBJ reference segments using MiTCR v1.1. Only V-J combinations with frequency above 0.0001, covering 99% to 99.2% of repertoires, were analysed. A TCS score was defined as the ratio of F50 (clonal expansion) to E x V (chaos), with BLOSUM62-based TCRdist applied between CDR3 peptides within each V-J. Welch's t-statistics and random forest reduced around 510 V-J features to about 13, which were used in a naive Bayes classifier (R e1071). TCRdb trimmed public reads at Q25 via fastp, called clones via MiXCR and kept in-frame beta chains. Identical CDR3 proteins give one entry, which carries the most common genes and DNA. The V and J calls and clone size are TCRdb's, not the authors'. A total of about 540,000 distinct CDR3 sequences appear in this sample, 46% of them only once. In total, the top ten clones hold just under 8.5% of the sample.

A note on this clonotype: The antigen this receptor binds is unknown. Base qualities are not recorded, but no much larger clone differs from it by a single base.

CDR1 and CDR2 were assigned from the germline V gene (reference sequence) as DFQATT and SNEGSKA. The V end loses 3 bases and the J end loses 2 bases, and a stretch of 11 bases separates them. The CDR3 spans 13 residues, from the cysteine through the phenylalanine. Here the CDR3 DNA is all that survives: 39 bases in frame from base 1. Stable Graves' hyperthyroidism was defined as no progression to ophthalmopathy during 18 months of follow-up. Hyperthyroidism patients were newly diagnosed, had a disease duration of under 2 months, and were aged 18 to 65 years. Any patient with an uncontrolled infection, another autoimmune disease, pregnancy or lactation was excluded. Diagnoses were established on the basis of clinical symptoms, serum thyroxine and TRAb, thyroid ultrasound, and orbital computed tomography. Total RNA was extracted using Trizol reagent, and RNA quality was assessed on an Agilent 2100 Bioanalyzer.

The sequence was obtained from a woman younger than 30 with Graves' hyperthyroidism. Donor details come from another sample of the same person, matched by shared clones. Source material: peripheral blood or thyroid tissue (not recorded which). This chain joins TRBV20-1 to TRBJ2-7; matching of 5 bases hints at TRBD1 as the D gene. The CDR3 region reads CSARRTFPYEQYF. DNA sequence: TGCAGTGCTAGGAGGACATTCCCCTACGAGCAGTACTTC.